This TCR beta chain was recovered during a study of identifying expanded T cells in peripheral blood. Study outcomes and limitations: Variance in clone template counts between approximately two-week samples significantly increased with total template count across all healthy donors. Technical replicates showed roughly 1.2 changed clones; about 2 weeks 15 to 20; four weeks 19.

Assay used: immunoSEQ multiplex PCR; TCRdb lists only in-frame clones, some missing. The data hold 60,000 to 70,000 clones, with around 83% observed a single time. Healthy donors had no documented immune events, such as infections, while sampled. The V gene end was trimmed by 4 bases and the J gene end by 5 bases; junction bases not matched to a gene: 7. Germline V gene sequence: CDR1 MNHEY, CDR2 SMNVEV (reference sequence). The CDR3 has 15 amino acids. Worth noting for this clone: The antigen is unknown.

Sequencing input: blood. The chain joins TRBV27 to TRBJ1-2; TRBD1 agrees at 10 bases. This TCR was sampled from a person aged 18 to 75 in good health. The CDR3 region is CASSSGQGVYYGYTF. The CDR3 nucleotides read TGTGCCAGCAGTTCAGGACAGGGGGTTTATTATGGCTACACCTTC.